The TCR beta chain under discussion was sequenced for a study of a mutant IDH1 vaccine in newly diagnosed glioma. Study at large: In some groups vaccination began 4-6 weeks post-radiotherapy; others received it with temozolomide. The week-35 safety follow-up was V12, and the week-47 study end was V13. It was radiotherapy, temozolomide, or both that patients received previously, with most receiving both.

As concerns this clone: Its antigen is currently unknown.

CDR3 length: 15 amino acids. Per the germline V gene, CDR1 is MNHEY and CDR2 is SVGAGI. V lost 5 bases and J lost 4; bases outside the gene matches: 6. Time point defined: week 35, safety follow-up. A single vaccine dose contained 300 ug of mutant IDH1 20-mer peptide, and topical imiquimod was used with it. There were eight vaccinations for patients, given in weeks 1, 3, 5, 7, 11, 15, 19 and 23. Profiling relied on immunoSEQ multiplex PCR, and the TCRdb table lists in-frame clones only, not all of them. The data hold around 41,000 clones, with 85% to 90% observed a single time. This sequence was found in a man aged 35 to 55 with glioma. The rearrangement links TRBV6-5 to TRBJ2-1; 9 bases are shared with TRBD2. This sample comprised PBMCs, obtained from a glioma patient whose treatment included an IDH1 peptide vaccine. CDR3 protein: CASSLRLAVYNEQFF. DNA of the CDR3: TGTGCCAGCAGTCTCAGACTAGCGGTATACAATGAGCAGTTCTTC.